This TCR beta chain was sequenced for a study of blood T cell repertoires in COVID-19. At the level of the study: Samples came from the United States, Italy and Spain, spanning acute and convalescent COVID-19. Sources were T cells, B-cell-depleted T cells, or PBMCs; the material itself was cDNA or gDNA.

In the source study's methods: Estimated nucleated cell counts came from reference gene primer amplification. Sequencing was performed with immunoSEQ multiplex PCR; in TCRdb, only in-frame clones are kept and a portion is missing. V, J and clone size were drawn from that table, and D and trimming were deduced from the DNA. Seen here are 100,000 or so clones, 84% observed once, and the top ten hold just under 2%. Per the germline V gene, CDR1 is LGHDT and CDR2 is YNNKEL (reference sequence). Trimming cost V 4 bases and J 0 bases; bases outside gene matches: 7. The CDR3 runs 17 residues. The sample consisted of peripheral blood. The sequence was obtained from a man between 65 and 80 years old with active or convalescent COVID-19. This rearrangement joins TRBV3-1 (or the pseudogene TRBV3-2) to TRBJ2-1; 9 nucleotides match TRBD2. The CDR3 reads CASSLLSGGSSYNEQFF. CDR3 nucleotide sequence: TGTGCCAGCAGCCTCCTTAGCGGGGGAAGCTCCTACAATGAGCAGTTCTTC.